This TCR beta chain appears in the sequencing data of a study of CD8+ T cells in alopecia areata. Study-level background: Tofacitinib treatment spanned 6 to 18 months, with 6 months off drug afterward. Study-wide findings and caveats: Sharing of TCRs across patients appeared less clear than in mice, possibly for HLA-related reasons. Sequencing of scalp tissue also captures the resident alphabeta T cells of normal skin.

V gave up 9 bases and J gave up 8 bases; unmatched junction bases: 12. Germline CDR1 MDHEN, CDR2 SYDVKM. The CDR3 has 15 residues. TCR sequencing used cDNA made by reverse transcription of extracted RNA. Clones were sequenced by immunoSEQ multiplex PCR, and TCRdb holds only the in-frame ones, with some missing. The data contain about 150,000 clones, 50% to 65% of them seen just once; the ten biggest clones take up around 19%. Sorting of CD4+ and CD8+ T cells was performed on PBMCs. In its sample, this clone was seen a few times. The antigen remains undetermined. The rearrangement uses TRBV28 and TRBJ1-6, with 8 nucleotides matching TRBD1. This specimen consisted of CD8+ T cells sorted from blood, obtained at week 0. This sequence was found in a human donor with alopecia areata. The DNA of the CDR3 is TGTGCCAGTACCCTAGGACAGGGTCGAGATTCACCCCTCCACTTT. It specifies CASTLGQGRDSPLHF.